This T cell receptor beta chain was recorded in a study of breast tumors, draining lymph nodes, adjacent tissues. Findings and limits, study-wide: Tumor repertoires ranked between lymph nodes and nontumor tissue in diversity, with V and J gene preferences.

Using its own MiXCR run on the multiplex PCR reads, TCRdb lists one record per CDR3 protein. The sample records about 20,000 distinct CDR3 sequences, around two fifths being singletons. About this clonotype: Antigen: not known.

The CDR3 has 17 residues. Germline V gene data show CDR1 as KGHDR and CDR2 as SFDVKD. V lost 4 bases, J lost 7 bases, and 11 bases stayed unmatched. The clonotype comes from a female donor with breast cancer. Some clones in this sample may be carry-over from other donors' samples. The sample comprised breast tumor tissue. The chain carries TRBV24-1 and TRBJ1-4; TRBD1 matches at 10 bases. The CDR3 region is CATSEPTDRGRVEKLFF. The CDR3 DNA follows: TGTGCCACCAGTGAACCTACGGACAGGGGGAGGGTTGAAAAACTGTTTTTT.